This T cell receptor (beta chain) was obtained from a study of blood T cell repertoires in COVID-19 (dated by TCRdb to 2020 to 2021). About the full investigation: The collaborator samples originated in the United States, Italy and Spain and spanned the acute and convalescent phases of COVID-19. The material from the prospective study consisted of cDNA or gDNA derived from T cells, B-cell-depleted T cells, or PBMCs. Deeply sampled blood TCRbeta repertoires from subjects exposed to, actively infected with, or recovered from COVID-19 were included in the dataset. The repertoires were released in a freely available public database intended as a resource for research on the immune response to SARS-CoV-2. The samples were drawn from two sources: the first 160 participants of the ongoing ImmuneRACE study, and 1,200 or so subjects contributed by 6 global collaborators. A de-identified subject ID, COVID-19 status, age in years and sex were almost always included in the sample metadata. Where HLA class I and class II types were available, the types were taken from metadata supplied by the sample provider, not from assay-based typing.

V lost 2 bases and J lost 4 bases; the stretch between them is 17 bases long. Based on the germline V gene, the CDR1 and CDR2 sequences are SGHAT and FQNNGV. The CDR3 runs 16 residues from the cysteine to the phenylalanine. Kept here is only the CDR3 DNA, which spans 48 bases and is read in frame from base 1. Concerning this clone itself: The antigen it recognizes is unknown. Base qualities are not recorded, but no much larger clone differs from it by a single base.

The immunoSEQ Assay, a bias-controlled multiplex PCR, was used to amplify TCRbeta CDR3 regions from genomic DNA. The authors' analysis ran thus. The number of nucleated cells in each sample was estimated by amplification of reference gene primers within the assay. To quantify the absolute abundance of each unique TCRbeta CDR3 rearrangement, sequence reads were collapsed and filtered. For each sample, productive Simpson clonality was calculated by taking the square root of Simpson's diversity index across productive rearrangements. TCRdb took over this immuneACCESS table, retaining in-frame rearrangements with V and J assigned. Such tables are incomplete; in checked studies, under half of the missing clones stem from an unresolved V gene, and the remainder is unexplained. For V, J and clone size, that table is used; D and trimming come from the DNA. This sample lists under 300,000 clones; approximately 91% were detected once. The top ten clones comprise around 0.86% of the sample.

The paper's findings and limits, for the study overall: The quantity of clinical and demographic metadata differed by source and by participant and was supplied without curation.

At one collaborating source in Seattle, patients were enrolled during active infection and were followed longitudinally through the course of disease. The collaborating institutions used their own protocols to collect whole blood in K2EDTA tubes. For TCRbeta analysis, collaborators shipped samples in one of three forms: frozen whole blood, isolated PBMCs, or DNA extracted from either of those sample types. The sample taken for sequencing was peripheral blood. The chain couples TRBV11-2 to TRBJ1-2, with a weak D call of TRBD1 (6 bases match). This TCR came from a young man with COVID-19, enrolled during active disease. CDR3 sequence: CASSLFQSGVGYGYTF. The nucleotides are TGTGCCAGCAGCTTATTTCAATCAGGGGTTGGCTATGGCTACACCTTC.